In its sample, the clone carrying this T cell receptor beta chain was seen a few times. The data stem from a study of blood T cell repertoires in COVID-19. Whole-study context: The study drew acute and convalescent COVID-19 samples from the United States, Italy and Spain. T cells, B-cell-depleted T cells, or PBMCs supplied cDNA or gDNA.

Original methodology: Using reference gene primer amplification, nucleated cell counts were estimated. The table came from immunoSEQ multiplex PCR; TCRdb's copy has only in-frame clones and leaves some out. D and trimming come from the DNA, and the V and J calls and clone size come from that table. This table has about 70,000 clones, about 80% appearing once. Material: peripheral blood. The sequence came from a woman aged 65 to 85 with acute or convalescent COVID-19.

The CDR3 reads CATSRDAPGDRGLPQHF. CDR3 in DNA: TGTGCCACCAGCAGAGATGCCCCTGGGGACAGGGGCCTACCCCAGCATTTT. The chain has TRBV15 and TRBJ1-5; TRBD1 matches 10 bases. Germline CDR1 and CDR2: LNHNV and YYDKDF (reference sequence). The CDR3 contains 17 residues. Trimming removed 0 bases from V and 10 bases from J; junction bases left unmatched: 12.